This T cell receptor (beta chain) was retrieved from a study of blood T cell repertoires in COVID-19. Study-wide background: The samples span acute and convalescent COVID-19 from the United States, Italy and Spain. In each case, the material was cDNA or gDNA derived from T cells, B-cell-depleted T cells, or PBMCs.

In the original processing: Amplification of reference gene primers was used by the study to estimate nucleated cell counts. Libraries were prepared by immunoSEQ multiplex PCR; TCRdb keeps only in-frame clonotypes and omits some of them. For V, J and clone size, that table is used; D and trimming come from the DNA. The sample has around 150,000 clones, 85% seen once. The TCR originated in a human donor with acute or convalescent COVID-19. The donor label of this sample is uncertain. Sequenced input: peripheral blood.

CDR3 sequence reads: CASSTGGVGETQYF. Here the CDR3 DNA reads TGTGCCAGCAGTACAGGGGGCGTGGGAGAGACCCAGTACTTC. J is TRBJ2-5 and V is TRBV6-5, with TRBD1 matching 9 bases. In germline, CDR1 is MNHEY, CDR2 SVGAGI. The CDR3 contains 14 residues. Trimming removed 5 bases from V and 4 bases from J; junction bases left unmatched: 5.